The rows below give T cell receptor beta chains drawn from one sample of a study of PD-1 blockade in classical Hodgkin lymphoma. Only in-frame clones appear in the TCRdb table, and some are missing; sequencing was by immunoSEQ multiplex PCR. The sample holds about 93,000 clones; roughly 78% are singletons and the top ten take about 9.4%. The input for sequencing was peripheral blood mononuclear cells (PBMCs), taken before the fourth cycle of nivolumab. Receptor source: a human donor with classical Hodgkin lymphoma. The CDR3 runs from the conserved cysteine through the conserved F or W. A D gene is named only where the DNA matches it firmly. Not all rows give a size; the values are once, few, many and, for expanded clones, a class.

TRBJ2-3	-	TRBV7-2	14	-	CASSFELSTDTQYF	TGTGCCAGCAGCTTTGAACTCAGCACAGATACGCAGTATTTT
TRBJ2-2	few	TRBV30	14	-	CAWSEAVGAGELFF	TGTGCCTGGAGTGAAGCGGTGGGGGCCGGGGAGCTGTTTTTT
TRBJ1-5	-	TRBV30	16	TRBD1	CAWSDGTGVGNQPQHF	TGTGCCTGGAGTGATGGGACAGGGGTGGGCAATCAGCCCCAGCATTTT
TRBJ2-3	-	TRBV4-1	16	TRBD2	CASSQSGTSGRHTQYF	TGCGCCAGCAGCCAATCCGGGACTAGCGGGAGGCATACGCAGTATTTT
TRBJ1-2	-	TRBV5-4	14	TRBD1	CASSSPGQGDGYTF	TGTGCCAGCAGCTCGCCGGGACAGGGAGATGGCTACACCTTC
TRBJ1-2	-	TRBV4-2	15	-	CASSQEGDPISGYTF	TGTGCCAGCAGCCAAGAGGGCGACCCAATCTCGGGCTACACCTTC
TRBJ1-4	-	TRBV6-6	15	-	CASRLSGTHNEKLFF	TGTGCCAGCAGACTTTCAGGGACCCATAATGAAAAACTGTTTTTT
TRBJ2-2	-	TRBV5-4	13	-	CASSFLEGGELFF	TGTGCCAGCAGCTTTCTAGAGGGCGGGGAGCTGTTTTTT
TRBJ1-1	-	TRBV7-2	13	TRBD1	CASSGTVNTEAFF	TGTGCCAGCAGCGGGACAGTGAACACTGAAGCTTTCTTT
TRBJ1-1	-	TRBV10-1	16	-	CASSDIETRRACEAFF	TGCGCCAGCAGTGATATTGAGACCCGGCGGGCCTGTGAAGCTTTCTTT
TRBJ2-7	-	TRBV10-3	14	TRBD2	CAISPAGTSGEQYF	TGTGCCATCAGTCCCGCGGGGACTAGCGGCGAGCAGTACTTC
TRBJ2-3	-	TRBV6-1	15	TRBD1	CASWGGTGREDTQYF	TGTGCCAGCTGGGGTGGGACAGGGAGGGAAGATACGCAGTATTTT
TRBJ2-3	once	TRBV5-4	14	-	CASSFSAYTDTQYF	TGTGCCAGCAGCTTTTCTGCCTACACAGATACGCAGTATTTT
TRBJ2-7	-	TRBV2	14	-	CASRGDTLTYEQYF	TGTGCCAGCAGAGGGGACACCCTGACCTACGAGCAGTACTTC
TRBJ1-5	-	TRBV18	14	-	CASSLLGRDQPQHF	TGTGCCAGCTCACTGCTAGGACGTGATCAGCCCCAGCATTTT
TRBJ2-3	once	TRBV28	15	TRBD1	CASSLGTGTTDTQYF	TGTGCCAGCAGTTTGGGGACAGGGACAACAGATACGCAGTATTTT
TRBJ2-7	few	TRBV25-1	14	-	CASGGRTAEYEQYF	TGTGCCAGCGGCGGTCGGACAGCGGAATACGAGCAGTACTTC
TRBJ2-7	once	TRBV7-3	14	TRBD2	CASSLLAGGVEQYF	TGTGCCAGCAGCTTACTAGCGGGAGGAGTCGAGCAGTACTTC
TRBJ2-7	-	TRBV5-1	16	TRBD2	CASSLASGGHYYEQYF	TGCGCCAGCAGCTTAGCTAGCGGGGGCCATTACTACGAGCAGTACTTC
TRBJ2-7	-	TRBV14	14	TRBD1	CASSPWTGSYEQYF	TGTGCCAGCAGCCCCTGGACAGGGTCCTACGAGCAGTACTTC
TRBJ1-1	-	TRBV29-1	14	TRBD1	CSVASGTGNTEAFF	TGCAGCGTTGCTTCTGGGACAGGGAACACTGAAGCTTTCTTT
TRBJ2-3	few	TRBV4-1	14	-	CASSQGTGTDTQYF	TGCGCCAGCAGCCAAGGAACGGGAACAGATACGCAGTATTTT
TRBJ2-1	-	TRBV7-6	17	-	CASSLISWGSSYNEQFF	TGTGCCAGCAGCTTAATCTCGTGGGGGAGCTCCTACAATGAGCAGTTCTTC
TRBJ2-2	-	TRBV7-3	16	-	CASSLMGRANTGELFF	TGTGCCAGCAGCTTAATGGGCAGGGCGAACACCGGGGAGCTGTTTTTT
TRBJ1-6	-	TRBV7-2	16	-	CASSSQGPSPYSPLHF	TGTGCCAGCAGCTCTCAGGGGCCCTCCCCCTATTCACCCCTCCACTTT
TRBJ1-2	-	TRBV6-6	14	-	CASTTVRRNYGYTF	TGTGCCAGCACCACTGTCAGGAGAAACTATGGCTACACCTTC
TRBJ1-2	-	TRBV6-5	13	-	CASSRLLGSGYTF	TGTGCCAGCAGTCGGCTTCTGGGCTCTGGCTACACCTTC
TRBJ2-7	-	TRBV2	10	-	CASSSYEQYF	TGTGCCAGCAGTAGCTACGAGCAGTACTTC
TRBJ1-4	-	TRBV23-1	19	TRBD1	CASSQSRWDRERSYEKLFF	TGCGCCAGCAGTCAATCGAGGTGGGACAGGGAGAGGTCTTATGAAAAACTGTTTTTT
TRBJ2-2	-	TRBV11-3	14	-	CASSSSRGTGELFF	TGTGCCAGCAGCTCGAGTCGAGGCACCGGGGAGCTGTTTTTT
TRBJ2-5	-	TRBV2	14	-	CASSEGGIQETQYF	TGTGCCAGCAGTGAAGGCGGGATCCAAGAGACCCAGTACTTC
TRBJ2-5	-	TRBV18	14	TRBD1	CASSPGQGGETQYF	TGTGCCAGCTCCCCGGGACAGGGGGGAGAGACCCAGTACTTC
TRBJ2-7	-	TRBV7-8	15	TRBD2	CASSWGLAGAYEQYF	TGTGCCAGCAGCTGGGGACTAGCGGGGGCCTACGAGCAGTACTTC
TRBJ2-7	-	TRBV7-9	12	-	CASSAMVDEQYF	TGTGCCAGCAGCGCCATGGTTGACGAGCAGTACTTC
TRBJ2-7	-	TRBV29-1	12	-	CSALLEEYEQYF	TGCAGCGCGTTACTCGAGGAATACGAGCAGTACTTC
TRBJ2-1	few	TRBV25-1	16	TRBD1	CASSELPGQGAHEQFF	TGTGCCAGCAGTGAACTCCCGGGACAGGGGGCTCATGAGCAGTTCTTC
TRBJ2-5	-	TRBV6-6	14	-	CASSRTPTGETQYF	TGTGCCAGCAGCAGGACCCCGACGGGAGAGACCCAGTACTTC
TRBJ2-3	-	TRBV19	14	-	CASTPGHYTDTQYF	TGTGCCAGTACTCCGGGACACTACACAGATACGCAGTATTTT
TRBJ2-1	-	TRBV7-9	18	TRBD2	CASSLSPGTSGGYNEQFF	TGTGCCAGCAGCTTATCTCCTGGGACTAGCGGGGGTTACAATGAGCAGTTCTTC
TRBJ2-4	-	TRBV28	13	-	CASSFSPLGIQYF	TGTGCCAGCAGTTTTTCCCCCTTGGGCATTCAGTACTTC